The rows below give T cell receptor beta chains drawn from one sample of a study of blood T cells in healthy people across ages. TCRdb passed the 5' RACE reads through MiXCR, listing each CDR3 protein once. The data show some 860,000 distinct CDR3 sequences, roughly 50% seen once. The sequenced sample consisted of blood. Every receptor here comes from a man aged 35-49 years in good health. Both conserved end residues are part of each CDR3.

J gene | V gene | CDR3 protein
TRBJ1-6 | TRBV28 | CASSLSQGFGSYNSPLHF
TRBJ1-1 | TRBV18 | CASSHDGGEAFF
TRBJ1-4 | TRBV5-1 | CASRELREGEKLFF
TRBJ2-7 | TRBV28 | CASSSPSEQYF
TRBJ2-7 | TRBV2 | CASRGRRQYF
TRBJ1-2 | TRBV29-1 | CSAYLDGYTF
TRBJ2-7 | TRBV15 | CATSKGLAVSYEQYF
TRBJ2-5 | TRBV7-2 | CASSLGGTAGEQYF
TRBJ2-7 | TRBV28 | CASSMVTGYYEQYF
TRBJ2-5 | TRBV11-2 | CASSYKLAGGPDQETQYF
. | TRBV6-4 | CASSDVASSYNEQYF
TRBJ2-3 | TRBV29-1 | CSVEDPGRDSTDTQYF
TRBJ1-4 | TRBV28 | CASSPPLREKLFF
TRBJ2-2 | TRBV29-1 | CSVDEGFGELFF
TRBJ2-2 | TRBV2 | CASSAGLAGGTGELFF
TRBJ2-3 | TRBV20-1 | CSAYGGGRADTQYF